A selection of T cell receptor beta chains follows, all from one sample in a study of blood T cell repertoires in COVID-19. Clones were sequenced by immunoSEQ multiplex PCR, and TCRdb holds only the in-frame ones, with some missing. The sample has 90,000 to 140,000 clones, about 75% seen once; the top ten hold approximately 19%. Material for sequencing was peripheral blood. These receptors all come from an older woman with acute or convalescent COVID-19. Both conserved end residues are part of each CDR3. A D gene is named only where the DNA matches it firmly. The size entry is marked missing in some rows and otherwise reads once, few, many or a size class.

TRBV19	.	.	TRBJ1-3	CASSLRGTSGNTIYF	TGTGCCAGTAGTTTAAGAGGGACATCTGGAAACACCATATATTTT
TRBV7-6	.	TRBD1	TRBJ1-2	CASSAQSRGLTYGYTF	TGTGCCAGCAGCGCCCAAAGCAGGGGGCTGACCTATGGCTACACCTTC
TRBV10-3	once	TRBD2	TRBJ2-2	CAITTSRLAGGLSGELFF	TGTGCCATCACCACGTCGAGACTAGCGGGGGGGCTTTCCGGGGAGCTGTTTTTT
TRBV5-1	.	TRBD1	TRBJ1-6	CASSRDREGSPLHF	TGCGCCAGCAGTCGGGACAGGGAGGGTTCACCCCTCCACTTT
TRBV19	many	.	TRBJ1-2	CASSIDSGNGYTF	TGTGCCAGTAGTATAGATTCCGGGAACGGCTACACCTTC
TRBV7-8	.	.	TRBJ1-6	CASTSLTAYNSPLHF	TGTGCCAGCACCTCGTTGACTGCCTATAATTCACCCCTCCACTTT
TRBV5-4	.	TRBD1	TRBJ1-1	CASSLRQGMNTEAFF	TGTGCCAGCAGCCTAAGACAGGGGATGAACACTGAAGCTTTCTTT
TRBV7-2	.	TRBD2	TRBJ2-5	CASSLGVGGGAPETQYF	TGTGCCAGCAGCTTAGGAGTGGGCGGGGGGGCCCCAGAGACCCAGTACTTC
TRBV21-1	.	.	TRBJ2-2	CASSWVTGWILTGELFF	TGTGCCAGCTCGTGGGTTACAGGGTGGATCTTAACCGGGGAGCTGTTTTTT
TRBV6-2/TRBV6-3	.	TRBD2	TRBJ2-5	CASSSRLAGGVETQYF	TGTGCCAGCAGTTCCCGACTAGCGGGGGGCGTAGAGACCCAGTACTTC
TRBV25-1	.	.	TRBJ2-5	CASSEVTAQETQYF	TGTGCCAGCAGTGAAGTAACAGCACAAGAGACCCAGTACTTC
TRBV7-8	.	.	TRBJ2-5	CASSLYLTSRKETQYF	TGTGCCAGCAGCTTGTACTTGACTAGTCGGAAAGAGACCCAGTACTTC
TRBV6-5	.	.	TRBJ1-1	CASSRQRYNTEAFF	TGTGCCAGCAGCAGACAGAGATACAACACTGAAGCTTTCTTT
TRBV6-5	.	.	TRBJ1-5	CASSSRDNKGPQHF	TGTGCCAGCAGCTCCCGGGACAACAAAGGGCCCCAGCATTTT
TRBV7-6	.	.	TRBJ2-1	CASSLSRSSYNEQFF	TGTGCCAGCAGCTTATCGAGGAGCTCCTACAATGAGCAGTTCTTC
TRBV14	.	.	TRBJ2-7	CASSPRLGSAGEQYF	TGTGCCAGCAGCCCCCGGCTAGGTTCGGCGGGCGAGCAGTACTTC
TRBV2	few	TRBD2	TRBJ2-7	CASREPGLAFEQYF	TGTGCCAGCAGGGAGCCGGGACTAGCCTTCGAGCAGTACTTC
TRBV7-2	.	.	TRBJ2-7	CASTFRGDNYEQYF	TGTGCCAGCACCTTCCGTGGGGACAACTACGAGCAGTACTTC
TRBV10-3	.	.	TRBJ2-3	CAIGGAQADTQYF	TGTGCCATCGGGGGGGCTCAGGCAGATACGCAGTATTTT
TRBV30	.	TRBD1	TRBJ1-5	CAWTKTGGNQPQHF	TGTGCCTGGACAAAGACAGGGGGCAATCAGCCCCAGCATTTT
TRBV10-1	few	TRBD2	TRBJ2-5	CASSGGARGQETQYF	TGCGCCAGCAGCGGGGGGGCCCGGGGACAAGAGACCCAGTACTTC
TRBV19	.	.	TRBJ1-3	CASSLRGSGNTIYF	TGTGCCAGTAGCCTGCGGGGGTCTGGAAACACCATATATTTT